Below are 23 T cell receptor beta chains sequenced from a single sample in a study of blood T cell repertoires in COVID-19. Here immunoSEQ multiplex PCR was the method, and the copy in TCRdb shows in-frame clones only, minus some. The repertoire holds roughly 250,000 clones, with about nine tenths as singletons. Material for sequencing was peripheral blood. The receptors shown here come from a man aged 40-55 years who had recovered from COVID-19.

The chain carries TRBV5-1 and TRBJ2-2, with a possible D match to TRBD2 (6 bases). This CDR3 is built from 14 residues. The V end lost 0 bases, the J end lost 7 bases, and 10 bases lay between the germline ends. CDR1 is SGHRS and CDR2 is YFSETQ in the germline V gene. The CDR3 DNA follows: TGCGCCAGCAGCTTGGCGGGGGTTGGCGGGGAGCTGTTTTTT. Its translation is CASSLAGVGGELFF.

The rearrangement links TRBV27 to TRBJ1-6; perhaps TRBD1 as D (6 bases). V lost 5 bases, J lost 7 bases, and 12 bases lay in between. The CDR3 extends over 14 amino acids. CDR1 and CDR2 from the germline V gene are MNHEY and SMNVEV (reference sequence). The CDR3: CASSAPGQNSPLHF. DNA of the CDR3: TGTGCCAGCAGTGCCCCGGGACAAAATTCACCCCTCCACTTT.

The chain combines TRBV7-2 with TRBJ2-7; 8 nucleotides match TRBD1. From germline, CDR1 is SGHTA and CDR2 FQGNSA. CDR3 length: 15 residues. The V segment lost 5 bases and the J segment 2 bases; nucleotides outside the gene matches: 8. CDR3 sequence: CASSIQGASPYEQYF. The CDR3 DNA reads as TGTGCCAGCAGCATCCAGGGGGCTTCCCCCTACGAGCAGTACTTC.

This CDR3 reads CASSLERGRLTEAFF. The CDR3 DNA sequence: TGTGCCAGCAGCTTGGAGAGGGGGCGCCTCACTGAAGCTTTCTTT. The V call is TRBV5-4, the J call TRBJ1-1, with 7 bases lining up with TRBD1. Unmatched junction bases numbered 6, after V lost 0 bases and J lost 4 bases. CDR3 size: 15 residues. Germline assignment: CDR1 SGHNT and CDR2 YYREEE (reference sequence).

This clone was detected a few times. The CDR3 here is CASSQLRDGNEQYF. The CDR3 DNA reads TGCGCCAGCAGCCAACTGCGGGACGGGAACGAGCAGTACTTC. V and J are TRBV4-1 and TRBJ2-7, with D maybe TRBD2 (6 bases). Germline CDR1 and CDR2: MGHRA and YSYEKL. V lost 2 bases, J lost 5 bases, and 13 bases lay in between. The CDR3 is 14 residues long.

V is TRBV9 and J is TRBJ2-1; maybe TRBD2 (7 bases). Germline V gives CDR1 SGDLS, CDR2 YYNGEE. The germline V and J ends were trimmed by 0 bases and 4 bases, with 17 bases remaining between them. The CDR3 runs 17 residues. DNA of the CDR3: TGTGCCAGCAGCGTAGCTTCTTCGGGGGGCCAATACAATGAGCAGTTCTTC. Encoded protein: CASSVASSGGQYNEQFF.

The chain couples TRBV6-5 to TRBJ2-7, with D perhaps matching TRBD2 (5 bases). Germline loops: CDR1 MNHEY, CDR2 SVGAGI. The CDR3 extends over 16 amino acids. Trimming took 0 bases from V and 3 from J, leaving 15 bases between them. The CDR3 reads CASSYSAGLPLYEQYF. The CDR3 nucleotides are TGTGCCAGCAGTTACTCGGCGGGCCTCCCGCTCTACGAGCAGTACTTC.

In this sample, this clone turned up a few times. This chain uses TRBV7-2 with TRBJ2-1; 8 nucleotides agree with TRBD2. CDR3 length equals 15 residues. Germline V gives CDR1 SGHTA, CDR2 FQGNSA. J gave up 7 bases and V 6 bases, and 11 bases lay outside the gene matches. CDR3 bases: TGTGCCAGCAGTTTTAACCCCGGCGGGAGGAATGAGCAGTTCTTC. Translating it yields CASSFNPGGRNEQFF.

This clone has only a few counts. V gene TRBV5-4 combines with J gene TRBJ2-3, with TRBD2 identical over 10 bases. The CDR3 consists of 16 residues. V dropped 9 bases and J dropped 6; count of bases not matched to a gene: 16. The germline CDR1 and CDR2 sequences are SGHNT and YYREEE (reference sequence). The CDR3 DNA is TGTGCCATTTCTAACCCCGGGCTAGCGGGGGCCGATACGCAGTATTTT. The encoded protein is CAISNPGLAGADTQYF.

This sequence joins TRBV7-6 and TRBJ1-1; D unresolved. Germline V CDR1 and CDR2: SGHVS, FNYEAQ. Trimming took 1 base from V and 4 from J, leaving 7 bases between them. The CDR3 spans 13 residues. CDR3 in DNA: TGTGCCAGCAGCTTAGATGCGGGCACTGAAGCTTTCTTT. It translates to CASSLDAGTEAFF.

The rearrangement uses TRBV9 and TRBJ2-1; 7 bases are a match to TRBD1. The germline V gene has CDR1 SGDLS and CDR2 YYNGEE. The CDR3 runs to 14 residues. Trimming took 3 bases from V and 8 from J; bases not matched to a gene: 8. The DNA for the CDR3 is TGTGCCAGCAGCGGAAGACAGGGCCCACATGAGCAGTTCTTC. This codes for CASSGRQGPHEQFF.

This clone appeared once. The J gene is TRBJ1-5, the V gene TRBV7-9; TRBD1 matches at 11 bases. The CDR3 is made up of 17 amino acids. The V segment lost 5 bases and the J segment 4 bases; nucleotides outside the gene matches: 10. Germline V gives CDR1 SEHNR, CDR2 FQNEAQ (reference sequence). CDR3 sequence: CASSNIAGDRGNQPQHF. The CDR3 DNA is TGTGCCAGCAGCAACATTGCCGGGGACAGGGGGAATCAGCCCCAGCATTTT. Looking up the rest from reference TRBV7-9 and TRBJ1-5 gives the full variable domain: DTGVSQNPRHKITKRGQNVTFRCDPISEHNRLYWYRQTLGQGPEFLTYFQNEAQLEKSRLLSDRFSAERPKGSFSTLEIQRTEQGDSAMYLCASSNIAGDRGNQPQHFGDGTRLSIL.

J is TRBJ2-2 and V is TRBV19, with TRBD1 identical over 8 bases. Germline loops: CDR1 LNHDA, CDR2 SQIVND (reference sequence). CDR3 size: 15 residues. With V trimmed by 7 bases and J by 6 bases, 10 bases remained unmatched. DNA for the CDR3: TGTGCCAGTATTAAAACGACAGGGGTTGCCGGGGAGCTGTTTTTT. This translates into CASIKTTGVAGELFF.

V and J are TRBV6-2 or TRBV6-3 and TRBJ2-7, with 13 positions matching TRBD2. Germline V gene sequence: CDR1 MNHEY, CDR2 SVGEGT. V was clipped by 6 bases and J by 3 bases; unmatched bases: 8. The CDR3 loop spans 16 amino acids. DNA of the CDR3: TGTGCCAGCAGGCCTTTGGGACTAGCGGGATTCTACGAGCAGTACTTC. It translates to CASRPLGLAGFYEQYF.

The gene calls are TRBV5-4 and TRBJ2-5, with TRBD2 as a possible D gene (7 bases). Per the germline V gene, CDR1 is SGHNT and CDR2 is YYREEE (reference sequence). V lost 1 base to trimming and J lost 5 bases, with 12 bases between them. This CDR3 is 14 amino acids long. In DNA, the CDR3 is TGTGCCAGCAGCTTGCCGGGGGGCGGGGAGACCCAGTACTTC. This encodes CASSLPGGGETQYF. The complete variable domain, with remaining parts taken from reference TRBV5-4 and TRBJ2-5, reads ETGVTQSPTHLIKTRGQQVTLRCSSQSGHNTVSWYQQALGQGPQFIFQYYREEENGRGNFPPRFSGLQFPNYSSELNVNALELDDSALYLCASSLPGGGETQYFGPGTRLLVL.

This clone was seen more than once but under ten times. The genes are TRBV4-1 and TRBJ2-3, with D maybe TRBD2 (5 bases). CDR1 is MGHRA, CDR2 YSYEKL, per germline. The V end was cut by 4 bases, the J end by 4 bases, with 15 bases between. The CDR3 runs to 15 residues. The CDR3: CASSRGLVEADTQYF. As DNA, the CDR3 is TGCGCCAGCAGCCGCGGGTTGGTAGAAGCAGATACGCAGTATTTT.

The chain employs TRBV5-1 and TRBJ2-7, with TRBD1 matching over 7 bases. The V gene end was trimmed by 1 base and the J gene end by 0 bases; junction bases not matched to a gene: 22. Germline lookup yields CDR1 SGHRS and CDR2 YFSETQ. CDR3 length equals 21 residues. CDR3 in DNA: TGCGCCAGCAGCTTGCCCTTAACCGGACAGGCTGCTAAAGTGAGCTCCTACGAGCAGTACTTC. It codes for CASSLPLTGQAAKVSSYEQYF.

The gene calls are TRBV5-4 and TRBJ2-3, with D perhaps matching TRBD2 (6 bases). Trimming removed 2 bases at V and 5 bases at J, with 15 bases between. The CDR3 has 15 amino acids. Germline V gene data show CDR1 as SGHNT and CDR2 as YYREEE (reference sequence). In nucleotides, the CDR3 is TGTGCCAGCAGCTTCGAGACTAGGGGAGTAGATACGCAGTATTTT. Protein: CASSFETRGVDTQYF.

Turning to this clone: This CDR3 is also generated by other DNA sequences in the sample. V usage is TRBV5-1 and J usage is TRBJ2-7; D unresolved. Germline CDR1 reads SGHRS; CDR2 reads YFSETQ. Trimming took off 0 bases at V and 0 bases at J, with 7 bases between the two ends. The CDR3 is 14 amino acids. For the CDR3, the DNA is TGCGCCAGCAGCTTGGCGCGTGGCTCCTACGAGCAGTACTTC. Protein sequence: CASSLARGSYEQYF.

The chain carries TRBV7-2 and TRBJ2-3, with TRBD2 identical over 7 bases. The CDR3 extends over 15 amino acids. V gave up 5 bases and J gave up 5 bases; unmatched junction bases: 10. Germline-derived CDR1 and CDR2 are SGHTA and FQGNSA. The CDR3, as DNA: TGTGCCAGCAGCAGAGCTGGACTAGGGATAGATACGCAGTATTTT. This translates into CASSRAGLGIDTQYF.

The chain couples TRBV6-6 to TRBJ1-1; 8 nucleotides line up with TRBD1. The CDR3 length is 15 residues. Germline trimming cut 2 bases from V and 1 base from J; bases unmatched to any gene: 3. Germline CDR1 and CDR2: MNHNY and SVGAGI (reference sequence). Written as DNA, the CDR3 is TGTGCCAGCAGTTACCGCGGACAGGGGAACACTGAAGCTTTCTTT. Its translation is CASSYRGQGNTEAFF.

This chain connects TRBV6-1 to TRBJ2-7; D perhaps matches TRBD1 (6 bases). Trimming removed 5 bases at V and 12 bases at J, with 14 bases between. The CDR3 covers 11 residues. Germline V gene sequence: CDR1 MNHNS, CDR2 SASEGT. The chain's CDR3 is CASSQNRVLYF. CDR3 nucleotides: TGTGCCAGCAGTCAGAACAGGGTATTGTACTTC.

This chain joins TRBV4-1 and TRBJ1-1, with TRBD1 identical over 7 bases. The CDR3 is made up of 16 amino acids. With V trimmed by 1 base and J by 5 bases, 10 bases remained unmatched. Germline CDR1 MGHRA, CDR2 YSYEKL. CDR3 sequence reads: CASSQVYRGSGTEAFF. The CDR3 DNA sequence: TGCGCCAGCAGCCAAGTGTACAGGGGAAGCGGGACTGAAGCTTTCTTT.